These T cell receptor beta chains were read from a single sample in a study of T cell responses to AZD1222 COVID-19 vaccine. The data were produced by immunoSEQ multiplex PCR, yet TCRdb's version contains in-frame clones alone and is incomplete. This table has under 200,000 clones, 85% to 95% appearing once. Sequenced material: peripheral blood, taken 28 days after the second dose of the MenACWY control vaccine. Receptors originate from an adult who received the MenACWY meningococcal vaccine as a control. Each CDR3 is given with its conserved first and last residue. D genes are given only for firm matches. The size field is filled for only some rows; it gives once, few, many or a size class.

j_call clone_size v_call d_call cdr3_nt cdr3_aa
TRBJ1-2 NA TRBV9 NA TGTGCCAGCAGCGTATCCGGGGATCTCTATGGCTACACCTTC CASSVSGDLYGYTF
TRBJ2-3 NA TRBV15 NA TGTGCCACCAGCAGAGGCGGAAAGAGCGCAGATACGCAGTATTTT CATSRGGKSADTQYF
TRBJ1-4 NA TRBV10-2 NA TGCGCCAGCAGTGAGCAGGGCTCAACTAATGAAAAACTGTTTTTT CASSEQGSTNEKLFF
TRBJ1-5 NA TRBV5-8 NA TGTGCCAGCAGCTTGAGGCCGTATCAGCCCCAGCATTTT CASSLRPYQPQHF
TRBJ2-7 NA TRBV27 TRBD2 TGTGCCAGCAGTTTGAAAGACCCTGGACTAGCGGGTCACCCCTACGAGCAGTACTTC CASSLKDPGLAGHPYEQYF
TRBJ1-4 NA TRBV11-3 NA TGTGCCAGCAGCTTATTTCGGGCCCCTAATGAAAAACTGTTTTTT CASSLFRAPNEKLFF
TRBJ1-3 NA TRBV5-5 NA TGTGCCAGCAGCTTGGAAGCCAGCTCTGGAAACACCATATATTTT CASSLEASSGNTIYF
TRBJ2-7 NA TRBV9 NA TGTGCCAGCAGCCCGTCGTTGAGCTCCGAGCAGTACTTC CASSPSLSSEQYF
TRBJ1-1 few TRBV7-2 NA TGTGCCAGCCGACAGACCGAAACGGTCCCTGAAGCTTTCTTT CASRQTETVPEAFF
TRBJ2-7 NA TRBV27 NA TGTGCCAGCACCGGGGGAATTTTCAACGAGCAGTACTTC CASTGGIFNEQYF
TRBJ2-1 once TRBV7-2 NA TGTGCCAGCAGCTTAGTCCCGGGGCTGAACTATGAGCAGTTCTTC CASSLVPGLNYEQFF
TRBJ1-2 NA TRBV5-4 NA TGTGCCAGCAGCTTGGAAGGGTTCTATGGCTACACCTTC CASSLEGFYGYTF
TRBJ2-1 NA TRBV3-1/TRBV3-2 TRBD2 TGTGCCAGCAGCCCCGGGCTAGCGGGGGCCTACAATGAGCAGTTCTTC CASSPGLAGAYNEQFF
TRBJ1-1 NA TRBV11-1 NA TGTGCCAGCAGCTTAAGACGGGGGAACACTGAAGCTTTCTTT CASSLRRGNTEAFF
TRBJ1-2 NA TRBV19 NA TGTGCCAGTAGTATGTCGGGGACGGCCGGCTACACCTTC CASSMSGTAGYTF
TRBJ1-6 NA TRBV5-8 NA TGTGCCAGCAGCTTGGGGTGGACAGATAATTCACCCCTCCACTTT CASSLGWTDNSPLHF
TRBJ1-6 NA TRBV30 NA TGTGCCTGGAGCCAGAGCTCCTATAATTCACCCCTCCACTTT CAWSQSSYNSPLHF